These T cell receptor beta chains were read from a single sample in a study of siplizumab effects on memory and regulatory T cells. Some clones are missing from TCRdb's copy, which holds only in-frame ones; the method was immunoSEQ multiplex PCR. The table has around 82,000 clones, roughly 93% seen once. Material for sequencing was CD8+ T cells sorted from blood. These receptors were obtained from a human donor in good health. Both conserved end residues are part of each CDR3. Fields, in order: V gene, CDR3 length, J gene, D gene, CDR3 DNA, CDR3 protein. The D gene is left open where the match is weak.

TRBV27,13,TRBJ2-3,-,TGTGCCAGCAGTAATACTGCAACAGATACGCAGTATTTT,CASSNTATDTQYF
TRBV19,15,TRBJ2-7,TRBD1,TGTGCCAGTAGTTTTTTTCCGGGGACAGGTTACGAGCAGTACTTC,CASSFFPGTGYEQYF
TRBV10-2,18,TRBJ2-5,TRBD2,TGCGCCAGCAGTGATAGTGTAGGACTAGCGGGGGGGCTTGAGACCCAGTACTTC,CASSDSVGLAGGLETQYF
TRBV19,14,TRBJ2-7,TRBD1,TGTGCCAGGGCAACCGGGACAGCCTCCTACGAGCAGTACTTC,CARATGTASYEQYF
TRBV9,15,TRBJ2-3,TRBD2,TGTGCCAGCAGCGTAGCTAGCGGGACCACAGATACGCAGTATTTT,CASSVASGTTDTQYF
TRBV5-3,15,TRBJ1-3,-,TGTGCCAGAAGTGGATACGGGAGCTCTGGAAACACCATATATTTT,CARSGYGSSGNTIYF
TRBV12-5,14,TRBJ2-5,TRBD1,TGTGCTAGTGGTTTGGGCGGACAGGGAGAGACCCAGTACTTC,CASGLGGQGETQYF
TRBV28,14,TRBJ2-7,TRBD1,TGTGCCAGCAACCAGGGGGTAAGGGGTGGGGAGCAGTACTTC,CASNQGVRGGEQYF
TRBV6-6,14,TRBJ2-7,TRBD1,TGTGCCACCCTTGCCGGGACAGGGGACGACGAGCAGTACTTC,CATLAGTGDDEQYF
TRBV6-1,16,TRBJ1-5,-,TGTGCCAGCAGTGATCAGGGCCTGGCAAGCAATCAGCCCCAGCATTTT,CASSDQGLASNQPQHF
TRBV19,15,TRBJ2-7,TRBD1,TGTGCCAGTACCCCGGGGACAGGGCCGCTTAACGAGCAGTACTTC,CASTPGTGPLNEQYF
TRBV7-6,16,TRBJ2-7,-,TGTGCCAGCAGCTTAGCCCCGGAGGGAGGTCCCTACGAGCAGTACTTC,CASSLAPEGGPYEQYF
TRBV13,16,TRBJ2-3,TRBD2,TGTGCCAGCAGCTTAGGAACGGGGGGGAGCACAGATACGCAGTATTTT,CASSLGTGGSTDTQYF
TRBV19,13,TRBJ2-2,-,TGTGCCAGTAGTATAACTGACACCGGGGAGCTGTTTTTT,CASSITDTGELFF